This T cell receptor (beta chain) stems from a study of beta chain features in type 1 diabetes (dated by TCRdb to 2017 to 2018). In the study overall: Patients and healthy donors did not differ in mean age, gender distribution, total cell number or subset yield. The study compared the TCRB repertoires of sorted circulating CD4+ T cell subsets in recently diagnosed type 1 diabetes patients with those in matched healthy donors. Whereas all 30 or so donors provided naive and central memory subsets, regulatory and stem cell-like memory subsets were isolated from just 8 patients and about 8 healthy donors. A total of just under 110,000,000 sorted cells were examined across all samples, and RNA yield correlated strongly with the number of cells per subset.

This clone has only a few counts. Its antigen is currently not known. No much larger clone is present one base from it, and per-base qualities are unavailable. From each donor, a single peripheral blood sample of approximately 120 mL on average was drawn into heparinised tubes. A BD FACSAria II was used to sort naive, central memory, regulatory and stem cell-like memory CD4+ T cells with a panel that included CD45RO, CCR7, CD25, CD127, CD95 and CD27. A purity above 98% was achieved for all sorted populations. Right away, PBMCs were isolated by Lymphoprep density gradient centrifugation and were stained directly, with no culture step. Samples were stained and sorted in pairs, with one healthy donor and one patient per experiment, so that batch effects were minimized. The High Capacity cDNA Reverse Transcription Kit was used to reverse transcribe all of the isolated RNA, meaning that expressed TCRB transcripts were what got sequenced. Deep immunoSEQ sequencing was performed on naive, central memory and regulatory T cell samples, with an average of about 3.6 million total reads per sample. After sorted cells were lysed in RLT buffer, RNA was extracted with DNase-treated RNeasy Micro or Mini kits, with the choice depending on cell number. Each cell subset was processed on its own to prevent cross-contamination, while patient and healthy donor samples were processed together. TCRB sequences were amplified from cDNA with the immunoSEQ multiplex PCR, producing 87-bp fragments spanning the CDR3 region. Amplicons were sequenced on the Illumina HiSeq platform. The source study handled its data this way. Synthetic template baselines were used to correct PCR bias computationally, reads within Hamming distance 2 were collapsed, and singletons that could not be merged were discarded. By aligning reads against IMGT, V, D and J genes, CDR3 length, and insertions or deletions at six rearrangement sites were assigned. Clonotype counts were normalized to sorted cell number within each subset before computing true diversity and Gini coefficients with the tcR R package. The overlap coefficient, calculated on TCRB nucleotide sequences, was used to quantify repertoire sharing. Out-of-frame TCRB sequences from naive cells were analyzed as a proxy for the pre-selection repertoire. TCRdb obtained this table from immuneACCESS and retained in-frame rearrangements with V and J assigned. These tables miss some clones; where compared with another copy, unresolved V genes account for less than half of the shortfall, and the remainder is unexplained. The D gene and trimming were derived from the DNA, and the V and J assignments and clone size from that table. This sample gives 860,000 or so clones in total; roughly 16% of them show up just once. The ten most abundant clones make up 0.023% of the sample.

Broader findings and caveats from the paper: Because cDNA was sequenced instead of genomic DNA, activated cells with high expression could be over-represented, although the groups did not differ in activation or CD3 levels. Shorter templates might be favored by PCR, yet because patient and control samples were amplified and corrected together, any such skew would affect both groups equally. The naive, central memory and regulatory TCRB repertoires appeared to resemble one another more closely among patients than among healthy donors. HLA sub-analyses involved small numbers of individuals, so any influence of HLA type on TCRB rearrangement remained unresolved. A moderate but significant shortening of TCRB CDR3 length was observed in type 1 diabetes patients in all four CD4+ subsets. At VDJ recombination sites, patients with type 1 diabetes made fewer insertions and deleted more nucleotides, a pattern implying thymic rearrangement abnormalities.

This receptor was taken from a woman younger than 30 in good health. The specimen was naive CD4+ T cells from blood. What this sample's cell subset or site label stands for: true naive CD4+ T cells.

The CDR3 region: CASIPGLAGVYTGELFF. The bases read TGTGCCAGCATCCCGGGACTAGCGGGAGTATACACCGGGGAGCTGTTTTTT. The chain joins TRBV7-2 to TRBJ2-2; TRBD2 aligns with 14 central bases. The CDR3 contains 17 residues, cysteine and phenylalanine counted. Left in the record is the CDR3 DNA by itself, 51 bases read in frame from the first base. CDR1 is given as SGHTA and CDR2 as FQGNSA, both from the germline V gene. Ends trimmed: V by 7 bases, J by 3 bases; bases unmatched to a gene: 7. Reference TRBV7-2 and TRBJ2-2 proteins supply the regions before and after the CDR3; the full variable domain is: GAGVSQSPSNKVTEKGKDVELRCDPISGHTALYWYRQSLGQGLEFLIYFQGNSAPDKSGLPSDRFSAERTGGSVSTLTIQRTQQEDSAVYLCASIPGLAGVYTGELFFGEGSRLTVL.